Listed here are 16 T cell receptor beta chains from one sample, sequenced in a study of post-analysis software for immune sequencing data. Whole-study findings and limits: Among roughly 5 TRBV segments more frequent in patients than controls were TRBV5-6, TRBV5-1 and TRBV20-1.

Each TCR beta cDNA library carried unique molecular identifiers. TCRdb re-called the PCR reads with MiXCR, one entry per CDR3 protein. The sample holds some 890,000 distinct CDR3 sequences, about 53% seen once. Antigen specificity for these receptors is unknown. Sequences were obtained from blood. The receptor source for this set is a girl aged 10-17 years with multiple sclerosis.

The chain couples TRBV4-1 to TRBJ1-4; D gene unclear. Per the germline V gene, CDR1 is MGHRA and CDR2 is YSYEKL. Trimming took off 3 bases at V and 8 bases at J, with 10 bases between the two ends. The CDR3 length is 13 residues. The CDR3 bases are TGCGCCAGCAGCCAGGTCATGGGGGAAAAACTGTTTTTT. Protein: CASSQVMGEKLFF.

This clonotype has a handful of counts. The chain combines TRBV29-1 with TRBJ2-5, with TRBD2 matching 7 bases. The CDR3 covers 14 residues. With V trimmed by 8 bases and J by 1 base, 10 bases remained unmatched. Germline V CDR1 and CDR2: SQVTM, ANQGSEA. CDR3 in DNA: TGCAGCTCGGTTCTAGCGGCCTTCCAAGAGACCCAGTACTTC. Its translation: CSSVLAAFQETQYF.

The chain has TRBV20-1 and TRBJ1-1; D uncertain. CDR1 and CDR2 (germline): DFQATT, SNEGSKA (reference sequence). CDR3 size: 14 residues. Trimming shortened V by 5 bases and J by 2 bases, and 15 bases separated the two germline ends. Here the CDR3 DNA reads TGCAGTGCTTCCTCTGGGCTTCTTAACACTGAAGCTTTCTTT. Residues: CSASSGLLNTEAFF.

J is TRBJ2-4 and V is TRBV25-1; D is possibly TRBD2 (5 bases). Trimming removed 1 base at V and 9 bases at J, with 10 bases between. The CDR3 is made up of 13 amino acids. Germline assignment: CDR1 MGHDK and CDR2 SYGVNS. The CDR3 nucleotides read TGTGCCAGCAGTGAATCGGGATTAAGCATTCAGTACTTC. Protein product: CASSESGLSIQYF. The whole variable domain, filled in from reference TRBV25-1 and TRBJ2-4, reads EADIYQTPRYLVIGTGKKITLECSQTMGHDKMYWYQQDPGMELHLIHYSYGVNSTEKGDLSSESTVSRIRTEHFPLTLESARPSHTSQYLCASSESGLSIQYFGAGTRLSVL.

The chain recombines TRBV10-3 with TRBJ1-2; D is uncertain. The CDR3 consists of 13 residues. V lost 4 bases and J lost 0, with 6 bases in between. The germline gives CDR1 ENHRY, CDR2 SYGVKD. The CDR3 here is CAISGGPNYGYTF. The DNA of the CDR3 is TGTGCCATCAGTGGAGGCCCTAACTATGGCTACACCTTC.

The chain couples TRBV20-1 to TRBJ2-1, with 10 bases that match TRBD2. This CDR3 has 16 amino acids. V lost 0 bases to trimming and J lost 4 bases; unmatched junction nucleotides: 6. Germline-derived CDR1 and CDR2 are DFQATT and SNEGSKA (reference sequence). The CDR3: CSARDWASGSYNEQFF. The CDR3 DNA follows: TGCAGTGCTAGAGATTGGGCTAGCGGGAGTTACAATGAGCAGTTCTTC.

CDR3 DNA: TGTGCCATCAGTGACGGGACAGGGGGCGTGAAGACCCAGTACTTC. It specifies CAISDGTGGVKTQYF. The chain carries TRBV10-3 and TRBJ2-5; 12 bases agree with TRBD1. The CDR3 runs to 15 residues. The V segment lost 3 bases and the J segment 6 bases; nucleotides outside the gene matches: 5. Germline lookup yields CDR1 ENHRY and CDR2 SYGVKD.

The rearrangement uses TRBV24-1 and TRBJ2-1; 14 bases map to TRBD2. The trim removed 4 bases at V and 15 bases at J, leaving 7 bases unmatched. The germline V gene encodes CDR1 KGHDR and CDR2 SFDVKD. CDR3 size: 14 residues. In DNA form, the CDR3 reads TGTGCCACCAGTGAGCCCGGGACTAGCGGGAGACTGTTCTTC. This translates into CATSEPGTSGRLFF.

Turning to this clonotype: The junction shows a germline mismatch at one end, possibly a read error. The gene calls are TRBV20-1 and TRBJ2-3; D unclear. Looked up from germline, CDR1 is DFQATT and CDR2 is SNEGSKA (reference sequence). CDR3 length equals 12 residues. The CDR3 loop reads CRARIEPDTQYF. The CDR3 region has the DNA TGCAGGGCTAGGATCGAACCAGATACGCAGTATTTT.

The chain carries TRBV7-9 and TRBJ1-2; D unresolved. V was pared by 0 bases and J by 4 bases, with 9 bases between. This CDR3 has 14 residues. The germline CDR1 and CDR2 sequences are SEHNR and FQNEAQ (reference sequence). The DNA for the CDR3 is TGTGCCAGCAGCTTAGCGATGGGTGCCTATGGCTACACCTTC. It is translated as CASSLAMGAYGYTF. The full variable domain, with the rest looked up from reference TRBV7-9 and TRBJ1-2, is DTGVSQNPRHKITKRGQNVTFRCDPISEHNRLYWYRQTLGQGPEFLTYFQNEAQLEKSRLLSDRFSAERPKGSFSTLEIQRTEQGDSAMYLCASSLAMGAYGYTFGSGTRLTVV.

There are a few counts of this clonotype. This sequence joins TRBV5-6 and TRBJ1-5; 9 nucleotides align to TRBD1. The germline V gene has CDR1 SGHDT and CDR2 YYEEEE. Trimming took 6 bases from V and 7 from J; bases not matched to a gene: 8. The CDR3 loop spans 14 amino acids. The CDR3 is CASTLGQGIQPQHF. CDR3 DNA: TGTGCCAGCACCCTGGGACAGGGAATCCAGCCCCAGCATTTT.

The chain joins TRBV18 to TRBJ2-1, with D uncertain. CDR3 length equals 12 residues. V was clipped by 2 bases and J by 12 bases, with 11 bases between them. Per germline, CDR1 KGHSH and CDR2 LQKENI. The CDR3 is CASSPDTKGQFF. CDR3 DNA sequence: TGTGCCAGCTCACCAGACACAAAGGGGCAGTTCTTC.

The chain employs TRBV13 and TRBJ2-3; D ambiguous. Germline loops: CDR1 PRHDT, CDR2 FYEKMQ (reference sequence). The CDR3 extends over 14 amino acids. Trimming took 7 bases from V and 1 from J, leaving 12 bases between them. CDR3 coding DNA: TGTGCCAGCATGGCGTGGCAGCGCACAGATACGCAGTATTTT. As protein: CASMAWQRTDTQYF.

The sample holds a few counts of this clonotype. The CDR3: CASRAMGVSNEQFF. CDR3 sequence (DNA): TGTGCCAGCAGGGCCATGGGAGTTTCCAATGAGCAGTTCTTC. The gene calls are TRBV12-3 or TRBV12-4 and TRBJ2-1; TRBD2 might be the D (5 bases). V was cut by 6 bases and J by 6 bases, with 15 bases left in between. CDR3 length: 14 amino acids.

This clonotype was seen more than once but under ten times. The chain employs TRBV28 and TRBJ2-7, with D possibly matching TRBD1 (6 bases). V gave up 10 bases and J gave up 3 bases, with 16 bases separating them. Germline loops: CDR1 MDHEN, CDR2 SYDVKM. CDR3 length equals 13 residues. The CDR3 nucleotides read TGTGCCACCACGAGGGGGATTCGCTACGAGCAGTACTTC. This encodes CATTRGIRYEQYF.

V usage is TRBV7-2 and J usage is TRBJ2-1; 11 nucleotides line up with TRBD1. Trimming cost V 4 bases and J 2 bases; bases outside gene matches: 10. The CDR3 consists of 18 residues. Germline values: CDR1 SGHTA, CDR2 FQGNSA. The CDR3 here is CASSSPSGQGGPYNEQFF. For the CDR3, the DNA is TGTGCCAGCAGCTCCCCGTCGGGACAGGGGGGACCCTACAATGAGCAGTTCTTC. Based on the CDR3 plus reference TRBV7-2 and TRBJ2-1, the full variable domain is GAGVSQSPSNKVTEKGKDVELRCDPISGHTALYWYRQSLGQGLEFLIYFQGNSAPDKSGLPSDRFSAERTGGSVSTLTIQRTQQEDSAVYLCASSSPSGQGGPYNEQFFGPGTRLTVL.